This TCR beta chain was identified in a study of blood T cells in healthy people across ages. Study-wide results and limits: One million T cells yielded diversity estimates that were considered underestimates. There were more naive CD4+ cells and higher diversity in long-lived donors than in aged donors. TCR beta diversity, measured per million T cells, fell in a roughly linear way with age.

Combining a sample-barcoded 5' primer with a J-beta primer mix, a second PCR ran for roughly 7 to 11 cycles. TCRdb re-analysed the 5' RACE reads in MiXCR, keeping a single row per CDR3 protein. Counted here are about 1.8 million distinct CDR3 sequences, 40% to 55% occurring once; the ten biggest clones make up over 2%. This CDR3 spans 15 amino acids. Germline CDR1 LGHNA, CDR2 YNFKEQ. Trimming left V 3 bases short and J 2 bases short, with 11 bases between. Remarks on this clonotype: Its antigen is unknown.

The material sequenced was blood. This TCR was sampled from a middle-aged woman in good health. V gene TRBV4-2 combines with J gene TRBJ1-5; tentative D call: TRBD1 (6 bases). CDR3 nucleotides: TGTGCCAGCAGCCAGGGACAACAGGGCAATCAGCCCCAGCATTTT. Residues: CASSQGQQGNQPQHF.